Listed below are T cell receptor beta chains from one sample, sequenced in a study of T cells after yellow fever vaccination. TCRdb used MiXCR to reprocess the 5' RACE reads, holding one entry per CDR3 protein. The repertoire holds 620,000 or so distinct CDR3 sequences, with 12% as singletons. The sequences come from PBMCs, collected on the day of the yellow fever booster vaccination. The source is a man aged 30 to 45 who received the YFV17D yellow fever vaccine. Each CDR3 is given with its conserved first and last residue. The D gene is left open where the match is weak. Only part of the rows carry a size: once, few, many, or a class if the clone is expanded.

>NA|TRBV4-3|TRBJ1-2|NA
CASSQGAGTPYGYTF
TGCGCCAGCAGCCAAGGGGCAGGAACCCCCTATGGCTACACCTTC
>TRBD2|TRBV9|TRBJ2-5|NA
CASSVVAGERETQYF
TGTGCCAGCAGCGTGGTAGCGGGAGAGAGAGAGACCCAGTACTTC
>TRBD1|TRBV6-5|TRBJ2-5|NA
CASSYSGQGRKTQYF
TGTGCCAGCAGTTACTCAGGACAGGGTAGGAAGACCCAGTACTTC
>NA|TRBV6-5|TRBJ2-6|few
CASSYVFSGANVLTF
TGTGCCAGCAGTTACGTTTTCTCTGGGGCCAACGTCCTGACTTTC
>NA|TRBV19|TRBJ1-1|few
CASSIDLWSGTEAFF
TGTGCCAGTAGTATAGATCTTTGGAGTGGAACTGAAGCTTTCTTT
>NA|TRBV4-3|TRBJ1-5|NA
CASSQERYQPQHF
TGCGCCAGCAGCCAAGAAAGATATCAGCCCCAGCATTTT
>TRBD2|TRBV12-3/TRBV12-4|TRBJ2-3|many
CASRSTSGSTDTQYF
TGTGCCAGCAGGTCCACTAGCGGGAGCACAGATACGCAGTATTTT
>NA|TRBV6-1|TRBJ1-4|NA
CASSVSQSGEKLFF
TGTGCCAGCAGCGTTTCTCAATCCGGTGAAAAACTGTTTTTT
>NA|TRBV9|TRBJ2-5|few
CASSAHEGRSQETQYF
TGTGCCAGCAGCGCACACGAGGGACGATCACAAGAGACCCAGTACTTC
>NA|TRBV20-1|TRBJ2-3|few
CSAPQELTDTQYF
TGCAGTGCTCCCCAGGAGCTCACAGATACGCAGTATTTT
>TRBD2|TRBV4-2|TRBJ2-1|NA
CASSPSVRPSGTTAIYNEQFF
TGTGCCAGCAGTCCGTCCGTTCGTCCTAGCGGGACCACGGCGATCTACAATGAGCAGTTCTTC
>NA|TRBV20-1|TRBJ1-1|NA
CSATRQTGAFF
TGCAGTGCCACCAGACAGACTGGAGCTTTCTTT
>NA|TRBV20-1|TRBJ2-1|NA
CSANNNEQFF
TGCAGTGCTAACAACAATGAGCAGTTCTTC
>TRBD2|TRBV29-1|TRBJ2-3|few
CSVEGFLAGVTDTQYF
TGCAGCGTTGAAGGATTCCTAGCGGGAGTCACAGATACGCAGTATTTT
>NA|TRBV30|TRBJ2-7|few
CAWIGPYEQYF
TGTGCCTGGATAGGACCCTACGAGCAGTACTTC
>TRBD2|TRBV7-2|TRBJ2-3|NA
CASSFRVAGGPDTQYF
TGTGCCAGCAGCTTCAGGGTAGCGGGAGGGCCAGATACGCAGTATTTT
>NA|TRBV7-2|TRBJ2-2|NA
CASSLSSSGELFF
TGTGCCAGCAGCTTATCGTCTAGCGGGGAGCTGTTTTTT